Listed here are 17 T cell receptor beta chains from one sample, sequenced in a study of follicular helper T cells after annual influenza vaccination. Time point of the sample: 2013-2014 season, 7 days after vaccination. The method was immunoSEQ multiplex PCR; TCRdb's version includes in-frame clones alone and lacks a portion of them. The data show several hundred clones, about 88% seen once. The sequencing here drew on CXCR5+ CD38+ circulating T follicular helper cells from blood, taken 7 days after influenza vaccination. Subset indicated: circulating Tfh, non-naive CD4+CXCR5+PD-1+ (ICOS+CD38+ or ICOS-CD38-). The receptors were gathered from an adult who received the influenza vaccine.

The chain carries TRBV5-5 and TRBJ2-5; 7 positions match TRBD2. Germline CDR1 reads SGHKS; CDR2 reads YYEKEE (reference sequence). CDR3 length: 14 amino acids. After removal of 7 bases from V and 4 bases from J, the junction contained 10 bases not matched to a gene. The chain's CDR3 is CASGEAGEGETQYF. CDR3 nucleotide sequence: TGTGCCAGCGGGGAGGCGGGAGAAGGAGAGACCCAGTACTTC.

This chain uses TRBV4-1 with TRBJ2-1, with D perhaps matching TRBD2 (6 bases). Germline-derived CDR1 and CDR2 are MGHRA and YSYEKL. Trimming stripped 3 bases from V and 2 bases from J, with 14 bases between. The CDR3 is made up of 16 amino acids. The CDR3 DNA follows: TGCGCCAGCAGCCAGGGGGGTGGGCAAACCTACAATGAGCAGTTCTTC. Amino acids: CASSQGGGQTYNEQFF.

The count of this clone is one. CDR3 nucleotides: TGTGCCAGTAGTGGAGGCAGGGGGAACACTGAAGCTTTCTTT. It yields the protein CASSGGRGNTEAFF. The chain combines TRBV19 with TRBJ1-1; possible D gene TRBD1, 6 bases. CDR3 length equals 14 residues. V lost 5 bases, J lost 1 base, and 11 bases lay in between. CDR1 is LNHDA, CDR2 SQIVND, per germline (reference sequence).

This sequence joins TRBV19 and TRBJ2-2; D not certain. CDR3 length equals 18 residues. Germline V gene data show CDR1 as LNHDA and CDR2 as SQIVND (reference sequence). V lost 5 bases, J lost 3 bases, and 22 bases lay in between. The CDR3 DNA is TGTGCCAGTAGTGACGGCATATTAGGAGACGTCGACACCGGGGAGCTGTTTTTT. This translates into CASSDGILGDVDTGELFF.

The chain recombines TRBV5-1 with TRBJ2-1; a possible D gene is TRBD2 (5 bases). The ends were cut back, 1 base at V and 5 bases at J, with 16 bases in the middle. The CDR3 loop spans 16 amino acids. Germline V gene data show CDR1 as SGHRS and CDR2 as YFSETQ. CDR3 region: CASSLIGLNPNNEQFF. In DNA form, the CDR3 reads TGCGCCAGCAGCTTGATTGGACTTAACCCTAACAATGAGCAGTTCTTC.

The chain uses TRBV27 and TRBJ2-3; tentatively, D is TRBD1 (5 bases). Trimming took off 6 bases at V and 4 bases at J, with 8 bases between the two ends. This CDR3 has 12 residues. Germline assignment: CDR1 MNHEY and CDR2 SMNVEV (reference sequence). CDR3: CASRQGADTQYF. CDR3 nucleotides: TGTGCCAGCAGGCAGGGTGCAGATACGCAGTATTTT.

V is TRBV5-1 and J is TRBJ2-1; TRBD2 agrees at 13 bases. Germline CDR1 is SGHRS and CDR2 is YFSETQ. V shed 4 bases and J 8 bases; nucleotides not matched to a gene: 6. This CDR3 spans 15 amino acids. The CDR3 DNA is TGCGCCAGCAGCCCCGGGACTAGCGGGGATTATGAGCAGTTCTTC. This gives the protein CASSPGTSGDYEQFF.

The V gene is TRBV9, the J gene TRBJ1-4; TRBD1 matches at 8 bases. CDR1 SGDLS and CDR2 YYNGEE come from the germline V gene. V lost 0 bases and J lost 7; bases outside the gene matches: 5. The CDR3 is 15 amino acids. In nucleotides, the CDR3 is TGTGCCAGCAGCGTAGCGGACAGGGAAGTTGAAAAACTGTTTTTT. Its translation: CASSVADREVEKLFF.

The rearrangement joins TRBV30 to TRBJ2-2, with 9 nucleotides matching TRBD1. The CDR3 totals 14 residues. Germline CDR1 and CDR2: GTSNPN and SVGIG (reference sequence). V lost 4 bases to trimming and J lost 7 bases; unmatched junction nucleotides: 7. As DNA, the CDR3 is TGTGCCTGGAAAACAGGGGGCAGTGGCGGGGAGCTGTTTTTT. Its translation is CAWKTGGSGGELFF.

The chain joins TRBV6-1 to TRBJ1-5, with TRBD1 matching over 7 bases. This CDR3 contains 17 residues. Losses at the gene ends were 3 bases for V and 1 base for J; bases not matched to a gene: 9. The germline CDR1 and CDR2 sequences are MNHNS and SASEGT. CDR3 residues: CASSDLGTERSNQPQHF. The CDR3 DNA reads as TGTGCCAGCAGTGACCTAGGGACAGAAAGAAGCAATCAGCCCCAGCATTTT.

The CDR3, as DNA: TGTGCCAGCAGTGTTCTTCGGGCAGGGGGCGGCGAGCAGTACTTC. Translating it yields CASSVLRAGGGEQYF. The rearrangement uses TRBV2 and TRBJ2-7, with TRBD1 identical over 8 bases. This CDR3 is built from 15 residues. J lost 6 bases, V lost 4 bases, and 11 bases had no gene match. Germline CDR1 reads SNHLY; CDR2 reads FYNNEI.

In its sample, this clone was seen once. DNA of the CDR3: TGTGCCAGCTCCGAGATCCGACAGGGGTATGGCTACACCTTC. Amino acids: CASSEIRQGYGYTF. This chain links TRBV18 with TRBJ1-2, with 8 bases matching TRBD1. Germline CDR1 KGHSH, CDR2 LQKENI. The CDR3 runs to 14 residues. V shed 6 bases and J 5 bases; nucleotides not matched to a gene: 8.

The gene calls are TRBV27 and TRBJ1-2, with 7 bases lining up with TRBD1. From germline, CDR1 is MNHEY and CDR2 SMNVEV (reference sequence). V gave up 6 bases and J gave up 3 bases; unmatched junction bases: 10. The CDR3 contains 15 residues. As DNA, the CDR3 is TGTGCCAGCAGCCACTACAGGGGTAGGGACTATGGCTACACCTTC. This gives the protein CASSHYRGRDYGYTF.

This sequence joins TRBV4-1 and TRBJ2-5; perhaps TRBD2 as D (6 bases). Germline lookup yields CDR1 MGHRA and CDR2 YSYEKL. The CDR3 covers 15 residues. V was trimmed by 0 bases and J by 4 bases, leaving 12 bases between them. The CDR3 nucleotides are TGCGCCAGCAGCCAAGAGGGACTCTCTGGAGAGACCCAGTACTTC. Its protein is CASSQEGLSGETQYF.

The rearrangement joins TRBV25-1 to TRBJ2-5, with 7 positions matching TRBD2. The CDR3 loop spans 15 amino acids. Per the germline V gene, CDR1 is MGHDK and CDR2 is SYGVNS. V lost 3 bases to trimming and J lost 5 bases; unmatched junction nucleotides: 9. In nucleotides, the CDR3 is TGTGCCAGCAGTGACGTGGGAGGGGCCCAGGAGACCCAGTACTTC. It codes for CASSDVGGAQETQYF.

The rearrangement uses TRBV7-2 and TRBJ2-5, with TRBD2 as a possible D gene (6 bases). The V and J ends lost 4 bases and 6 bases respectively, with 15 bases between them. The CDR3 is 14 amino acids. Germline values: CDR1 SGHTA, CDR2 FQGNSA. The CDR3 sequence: CASSSNGGGKTQYF. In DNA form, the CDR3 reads TGTGCCAGCAGCTCCAACGGAGGCGGGAAGACCCAGTACTTC.

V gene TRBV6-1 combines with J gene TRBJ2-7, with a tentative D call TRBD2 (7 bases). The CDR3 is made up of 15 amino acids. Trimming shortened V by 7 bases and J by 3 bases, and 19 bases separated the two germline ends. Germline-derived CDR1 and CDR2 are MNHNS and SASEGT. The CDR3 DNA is TGTGCCAGCAAAAGGGGGGAAGGCGGGAGCTACGAGCAGTACTTC. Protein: CASKRGEGGSYEQYF.